This T cell receptor (beta chain) comes out of a study of regulatory T cells in long-lasting Graves disease. The time point denotes: newly diagnosed GD, antithyroid drugs for less than 3 months. RNA extracted from PBMCs served as the sequencing template. The table lists this clonotype with many counts. The antigen is undetermined. Libraries of TCR beta came from iRepertoire HTBI primers plus Arm-PCR of CDR3 regions. MiXCR, run by TCRdb on the multiplex PCR reads, gives a single entry per CDR3 protein. Of 360,000 or so distinct CDR3 sequences listed, 16% were seen once; the top ten hold roughly 30%. This CDR3 is built from 19 residues. The V end was cut by 2 bases, the J end by 4 bases, with 26 bases between. Germline values: CDR1 SEHNR, CDR2 FQNEAQ (reference sequence). Study outcomes and limitations: Persistent disease exhibited a predilection for TRBV28, TRBJ1-2 and TRBJ2-5. Public clonotype sharing was higher in persistent than newly diagnosed patients.

This sample also belongs to another study, concerning T cells in Graves' hyperthyroidism and ophthalmopathy.

Here the sequenced sample was peripheral blood mononuclear cells (PBMCs), taken at new diagnosis, from a patient treated with antithyroid drugs. The receptor's source is a man aged 40-50 years with Graves disease. The genes are TRBV7-9 and TRBJ1-2; D remains unclear. The CDR3 nucleotides are TGTGCCAGCAGCTTATGGCGTTTAAGAACCCAGAGAGGATTCTATGGCTACACCTTC. It yields the protein CASSLWRLRTQRGFYGYTF.